Below, 30 T cell receptor beta chains from the same sample are listed, as sequenced in a study of cytomegalovirus exposure and HLA in healthy donors. Libraries were prepared by immunoSEQ multiplex PCR; TCRdb keeps only in-frame clonotypes and omits some of them. Of roughly 130,000 clones listed, approximately 90% are singletons. The material sequenced was PBMCs. Receptors were obtained from a woman in her thirties in good health and CMV-seropositive.

The chain uses TRBV7-8 and TRBJ2-3; 10 positions agree with TRBD1. The CDR3 is made up of 17 amino acids. After removal of 7 bases from V and 4 bases from J, the junction contained 14 bases not matched to a gene. Germline V lookup: CDR1 SGHVS, CDR2 FQNEAQ. CDR3 nucleotides: TGTGCCAGCAAAGAGAGACCGGGACAGGGGTCAGCAGATACGCAGTATTTT. Its translation is CASKERPGQGSADTQYF. Full variable domain (missing parts from reference TRBV7-8 and TRBJ2-3): GAGVSQSPRYKVAKRGQDVALRCDPISGHVSLFWYQQALGQGPEFLTYFQNEAQLDKSGLPSDRFFAERPEGSVSTLKIQRTQQEDSAVYLCASKERPGQGSADTQYFGPGTRLTVL.

J is TRBJ1-4 and V is TRBV7-9; the match to TRBD1 covers 9 bases. CDR1 and CDR2 (germline): SEHNR, FQNEAQ (reference sequence). Germline trimming cut 5 bases from V and 8 bases from J; bases unmatched to any gene: 12. The CDR3 totals 16 residues. The CDR3 reads CASSIRTGALGEKLFF. The DNA of the CDR3 is TGTGCCAGCAGCATCAGGACAGGGGCCCTAGGAGAAAAACTGTTTTTT.

There are a few counts of this clone. This chain links TRBV5-4 with TRBJ1-1; D may be TRBD1 (6 bases). The CDR3 runs to 15 residues. CDR1 SGHNT and CDR2 YYREEE come from the germline V gene (reference sequence). Trimming took 5 bases from V and 0 from J, leaving 14 bases between them. The CDR3: CASSPPGVMNTEAFF. In DNA, the CDR3 is TGTGCCAGCAGTCCGCCAGGGGTCATGAACACTGAAGCTTTCTTT.

The V and J genes are TRBV5-1 and TRBJ2-6, with a tentative D call TRBD1 (6 bases). With 4 bases removed from V and 2 bases from J, the gap between germline ends came to 10 bases. Germline CDR1 and CDR2: SGHRS and YFSETQ. The CDR3 has 15 amino acids. Here the CDR3 reads CASSPRGTGANVLTF. The CDR3 coding sequence is TGCGCCAGCAGCCCGAGGGGGACTGGGGCCAACGTCCTGACTTTC.

The V and J genes are TRBV6-5 and TRBJ1-4, with TRBD1 matching over 8 bases. Germline assignment: CDR1 MNHEY and CDR2 SVGAGI. V gave up 4 bases and J gave up 5 bases; unmatched junction bases: 0. The CDR3 has 13 amino acids. The CDR3 reads CASSWTGNEKLFF. The CDR3 coding sequence is TGTGCCAGCAGTTGGACAGGGAATGAAAAACTGTTTTTT.

The chain employs TRBV18 and TRBJ2-2; TRBD2 aligns across 14 bases. Germline V gene lookup returns CDR1 KGHSH and CDR2 LQKENI. The CDR3 is 18 residues long. The ends lost 3 bases at V and 4 bases at J; junction bases unmatched: 7. As DNA, the CDR3 is TGTGCCAGCTCACCGAGACTAGCGGGAGGGCCGAGCACCGGGGAGCTGTTTTTT. This codes for CASSPRLAGGPSTGELFF.

V gene TRBV28 combines with J gene TRBJ1-4, with D possibly being TRBD1 (5 bases). The germline CDR1 and CDR2 sequences are MDHEN and SYDVKM. V shed 6 bases and J shed 8 bases, with 16 bases lying between them. The CDR3 has 14 amino acids. CDR3: CASSRGVLREKLFF. The CDR3 region has the DNA TGTGCCAGCAGCCGGGGGGTTTTACGAGAAAAACTGTTTTTT.

CDR3 nucleotides: TGTGCCATCTCGACAGGGGGGATAGGGAGTAGCTATGGCTACACCTTC. Translating gives CAISTGGIGSSYGYTF. The V gene is TRBV28, the J gene TRBJ1-2; 9 nucleotides align to TRBD1. V was pared by 10 bases and J by 4 bases, with 16 bases of the junction left unmatched. The germline V gene has CDR1 MDHEN and CDR2 SYDVKM. The CDR3 consists of 16 residues.

The rearrangement links TRBV2 to TRBJ1-5; D is unclear. Looked up from germline, CDR1 is SNHLY and CDR2 is FYNNEI. This CDR3 contains 13 residues. Trimming pared 6 bases from V and 0 bases from J, leaving 6 bases between. The CDR3 loop is CASSVYSNQPQHF. CDR3 in DNA: TGTGCCAGCAGCGTCTATAGCAATCAGCCCCAGCATTTT.

The chain is built from TRBV6-5 and TRBJ1-4; TRBD1 agrees at 8 bases. Per the germline V gene, CDR1 is MNHEY and CDR2 is SVGAGI. The CDR3 has 15 residues. J gave up 2 bases and V 5 bases, and 4 bases lay outside the gene matches. This CDR3 is CASSRTGGTNEKLFF. The CDR3 bases are TGTGCCAGCAGTAGAACAGGGGGGACTAATGAAAAACTGTTTTTT.

In DNA form, the CDR3 reads TGTGCCAGCAGCGTCTCGGGAGTCCCCGGGGAGCTGTTTTTT. Its protein is CASSVSGVPGELFF. The rearrangement joins TRBV11-2 to TRBJ2-2, with a weak D call TRBD2 (6 bases). This CDR3 contains 14 residues. Trimming left V 5 bases short and J 6 bases short, with 13 bases between. Germline assignment: CDR1 SGHAT and CDR2 FQNNGV. The variable domain in full, completed from reference TRBV11-2 and TRBJ2-2, reads EAGVAQSPRYKIIEKRQSVAFWCNPISGHATLYWYQQILGQGPKLLIQFQNNGVVDDSQLPKDRFSAERLKGVDSTLKIQPAKLEDSAVYLCASSVSGVPGELFFGEGSRLTVL.

The V gene is TRBV29-1, the J gene TRBJ2-1; D remains ambiguous. V was clipped by 3 bases and J by 3 bases, with 9 bases between them. This CDR3 has 13 amino acids. Germline values: CDR1 SQVTM, CDR2 ANQGSEA. The CDR3 nucleotides are TGCAGCGTTGATCGAGCAAACTACAATGAGCAGTTCTTC. This translates into CSVDRANYNEQFF.

The rearrangement joins TRBV5-1 to TRBJ2-7, with 11 bases matching TRBD2. Germline V gene sequence: CDR1 SGHRS, CDR2 YFSETQ. The CDR3 is made up of 15 amino acids. J lost 2 bases, V lost 4 bases, and 5 bases had no gene match. The CDR3 sequence: CASSTGLAGTYEQYF. The CDR3 DNA sequence: TGCGCCAGCAGCACCGGACTAGCGGGCACCTACGAGCAGTACTTC.

The chain carries TRBV11-2 and TRBJ2-1, with 13 bases aligning to TRBD2. J gave up 7 bases and V 4 bases, and 7 bases lay outside the gene matches. The CDR3 has 16 amino acids. The germline CDR1 and CDR2 sequences are SGHAT and FQNNGV. CDR3 sequence (DNA): TGTGCCAGCAGCTCCGACGGGGGACTAGCGGGGAATGAGCAGTTCTTC. Translation gives CASSSDGGLAGNEQFF.

This chain connects TRBV10-1 to TRBJ2-3; a weak D match, TRBD2 (5 bases). The length of the CDR3 is 13 residues. The ends were cut back, 3 bases at V and 5 bases at J, with 9 bases in the middle. The germline V gene has CDR1 WNHNN and CDR2 SYGVQD (reference sequence). The CDR3 DNA sequence: TGCGCCAGCAGTGAAGTAGGACTAGATACGCAGTATTTT. It is translated as CASSEVGLDTQYF.

The CDR3 here is CASSALAGGQETQYF. The DNA of the CDR3 is TGTGCCAGCAGTGCGTTGGCGGGGGGGCAAGAGACCCAGTACTTC. The V call is TRBV2, the J call TRBJ2-5; 9 nucleotides agree with TRBD2. This CDR3 has 15 amino acids. The germline V gene encodes CDR1 SNHLY and CDR2 FYNNEI. Germline trimming cut 4 bases from V and 2 bases from J; bases unmatched to any gene: 5.

This chain joins TRBV5-1 and TRBJ2-1, with D uncertain. This CDR3 region has 11 residues. Germline V gene data show CDR1 as SGHRS and CDR2 as YFSETQ. V gave up 5 bases and J gave up 6 bases, with 6 bases separating them. CDR3 coding DNA: TGCGCCAGCAGTGCTAGCAATGAGCAGTTCTTC. This gives the protein CASSASNEQFF.

The chain carries TRBV7-9 and TRBJ2-5; 7 nucleotides line up with TRBD1. Looked up from germline, CDR1 is SEHNR and CDR2 is FQNEAQ (reference sequence). CDR3 length equals 15 residues. Trimming at V came to 3 bases and at J to 10 bases, leaving 14 bases not matched to a gene. CDR3: CASSLEALPQGDQYF. The DNA of the CDR3 is TGTGCCAGCAGCTTGGAGGCACTGCCCCAGGGGGACCAGTACTTC.

The chain joins TRBV28 to TRBJ2-7; D gene ambiguous. Germline V lookup: CDR1 MDHEN, CDR2 SYDVKM. The V end was cut by 2 bases, the J end by 4 bases, with 6 bases between. This CDR3 contains 12 residues. The CDR3 DNA is TGTGCCAGCAGTTTAAGTCAGTACGAGCAGTACTTC. Translating gives CASSLSQYEQYF.

The chain links TRBV6-1 to TRBJ1-2, with D possibly TRBD1 on 5 matching bases. With 1 base removed from V and 4 bases from J, the gap between germline ends came to 10 bases. This CDR3 spans 14 amino acids. Germline lookup yields CDR1 MNHNS and CDR2 SASEGT. In DNA, the CDR3 is TGTGCCAGCAGTGAAGGCGGGGGTGGCTATGGCTACACCTTC. Its translation: CASSEGGGGYGYTF.

CDR3 sequence reads: CASSPTGFDQPQHF. The DNA of the CDR3 is TGTGCCAGCTCACCCACAGGGTTCGATCAGCCCCAGCATTTT. The chain carries TRBV18 and TRBJ1-5; weak D call: TRBD1 (6 bases). The length of the CDR3 is 14 residues. The V gene lost 3 bases and the J gene lost 5 bases, with 11 bases spanning the gap. CDR1 KGHSH and CDR2 LQKENI come from the germline V gene.

The chain couples TRBV28 to TRBJ2-7; no reliable D call. This CDR3 comprises 13 residues. Germline V gene lookup returns CDR1 MDHEN and CDR2 SYDVKM. V lost 3 bases and J lost 0, with 6 bases in between. The CDR3 DNA follows: TGTGCCAGCAGTTTTGGCCCCTCCTACGAGCAGTACTTC. Its protein is CASSFGPSYEQYF. Full variable domain (remainder filled in from reference TRBV28 and TRBJ2-7): DVKVTQSSRYLVKRTGEKVFLECVQDMDHENMFWYRQDPGLGLRLIYFSYDVKMKEKGDIPEGYSVSREKKERFSLILESASTNQTSMYLCASSFGPSYEQYFGPGTRLTVT.

This rearrangement joins TRBV27 to TRBJ2-3, with D maybe TRBD1 (6 bases). This CDR3 region has 16 residues. The ends were cut back, 7 bases at V and 0 bases at J, with 17 bases in the middle. CDR1 and CDR2 from the germline V gene are MNHEY and SMNVEV (reference sequence). DNA of the CDR3: TGTGCCAGCACCCCTCTCGGGACAACTAGCACAGATACGCAGTATTTT. Translating it yields CASTPLGTTSTDTQYF.

The chain recombines TRBV28 with TRBJ1-4; 8 bases line up with TRBD1. The CDR3 is 14 residues long. V was clipped by 5 bases and J by 5 bases; unmatched bases: 4. Germline V gene sequence: CDR1 MDHEN, CDR2 SYDVKM. CDR3 nucleotide sequence: TGTGCCAGCAGTCCGGGACAGGCGAATGAAAAACTGTTTTTT. Protein product: CASSPGQANEKLFF.

The chain has TRBV5-8 and TRBJ2-7, with TRBD2 matching 7 bases. After removal of 1 base from V and 3 bases from J, the junction contained 7 bases not matched to a gene. Germline V CDR1 and CDR2: SGHTS, YDEGEE. This CDR3 comprises 15 residues. CDR3 amino acids: CASSLYGGFVYEQYF. CDR3 DNA: TGTGCCAGCAGCTTGTACGGGGGGTTCGTCTACGAGCAGTACTTC.

The V gene is TRBV27, the J gene TRBJ2-7, with TRBD2 identical over 9 bases. This CDR3 has 15 residues. Germline V lookup: CDR1 MNHEY, CDR2 SMNVEV (reference sequence). V lost 0 bases to trimming and J lost 4 bases; unmatched junction nucleotides: 4. The CDR3 region is CASSLSSGGGYEQYF. The CDR3 coding sequence is TGTGCCAGCAGTTTATCTAGCGGGGGTGGGTACGAGCAGTACTTC.

The chain joins TRBV11-3 to TRBJ2-1; TRBD2 matches at 9 bases. CDR3 size: 15 residues. Germline V gives CDR1 SGHNT, CDR2 YENEEA. Germline trimming cut 5 bases from V and 0 bases from J; bases unmatched to any gene: 2. The CDR3 is CASSRRGGSYNEQFF. Written as DNA, the CDR3 is TGTGCCAGCAGCCGGCGGGGGGGCTCCTACAATGAGCAGTTCTTC. The full variable domain, completed using reference TRBV11-3 and TRBJ2-1, is EAGVVQSPRYKIIEKKQPVAFWCNPISGHNTLYWYLQNLGQGPELLIRYENEEAVDDSQLPKDRFSAERLKGVDSTLKIQPAELGDSAVYLCASSRRGGSYNEQFFGPGTRLTVL.

The chain recombines TRBV2 with TRBJ2-3, with D possibly matching TRBD1 (5 bases). The CDR3 runs 15 residues. Trimming stripped 2 bases from V and 6 bases from J, with 15 bases between. Germline V CDR1 and CDR2: SNHLY, FYNNEI. This chain's CDR3 is CASSEIGHLEDTQYF. DNA for the CDR3: TGTGCCAGCAGTGAAATAGGACACCTCGAGGATACGCAGTATTTT.

The chain employs TRBV27 and TRBJ2-7; 9 bases match TRBD1. The V and J ends lost 0 bases and 5 bases, in that order; junction bases with no gene match: 11. Per the germline V gene, CDR1 is MNHEY and CDR2 is SMNVEV (reference sequence). There are 17 residues in the CDR3. CDR3: CASSLSSPGQGFHEQYF. CDR3 DNA: TGTGCCAGCAGTTTATCGAGTCCGGGACAGGGTTTCCACGAGCAGTACTTC.

To note about this clone: The junction departs from the called germline gene at one end, perhaps through a read error. Here the CDR3 reads CASSLARNTEAFF. The CDR3 region has the DNA TGTGCTAGCAGCTTAGCCCGGAACACTGAAGCTTTCTTT. This chain uses TRBV7-7 with TRBJ1-1; D remains ambiguous. This CDR3 has 13 amino acids. CDR1 and CDR2 from the germline V gene are SSHAT and FNYEAQ (reference sequence).